The 14 T cell receptor beta chains reported below all come from one sample, sequenced in a study of cytomegalovirus exposure and HLA in healthy donors (TCRdb year 2017). Libraries were prepared through the immunoSEQ multiplex PCR assay. For the multiplex PCR, a mixture combining 60 forward primers for TCR Vbeta segments and 13 reverse primers for TCR Jbeta segments was used. Entries here come from immuneACCESS through TCRdb and include only in-frame sequences with V and J called. Some clones fail to appear in such tables; in the studies checked, an unresolved V gene covers under half of the shortfall, and the cause of the remainder is unknown. Recorded for this sample are hundreds of thousands of clones; about 90% of them occurred a single time. The leading ten clones occupy about 2% of the sample. The source material was PBMCs. The receptor source for this set is a woman aged 18-35 years in good health and CMV-seronegative.

This clone was picked up one time. An end of the junction does not agree with germline; a read error may underlie this. This chain uses TRBV7-9 with TRBJ1-5; 7 bases line up with TRBD1. The germline gives CDR1 SEHNR, CDR2 FQNEAQ (reference sequence). The CDR3 spans 16 residues. The CDR3 DNA is TGTTCCAGCAGCAACACAGGGGTCGAGGGCAATCAGCCCCAGCATTTT. Translation gives CSSSNTGVEGNQPQHF.

This clone was found a few times. This chain joins TRBV5-1 and TRBJ1-2; perhaps TRBD1 as D (5 bases). V shed 4 bases and J shed 3 bases, with 16 bases lying between them. The CDR3 is made up of 15 amino acids. Germline values: CDR1 SGHRS, CDR2 YFSETQ. CDR3 sequence (DNA): TGCGCCAGCAGCCCCGGCGACAGTATGGACTATGGCTACACCTTC. Translation gives CASSPGDSMDYGYTF.

The V call is TRBV7-9, the J call TRBJ2-1; perhaps TRBD1 as D (6 bases). This CDR3 contains 14 residues. V was clipped by 3 bases and J by 14 bases, with 20 bases between them. Germline assignment: CDR1 SEHNR and CDR2 FQNEAQ (reference sequence). In nucleotides, the CDR3 is TGTGCCAGCAGCTTTCCCCTTACAGGGTACCATGAGTTCTTC. This gives the protein CASSFPLTGYHEFF.

The chain has TRBV9 and TRBJ1-1; 10 nucleotides line up with TRBD1. This CDR3 spans 16 amino acids. Unmatched junction bases numbered 10, after V lost 5 bases and J lost 3 bases. Germline values: CDR1 SGDLS, CDR2 YYNGEE. Here the CDR3 reads CASSASRDRGHTEAFF. In DNA, the CDR3 is TGTGCCAGCAGTGCATCCAGGGACAGGGGTCACACTGAAGCTTTCTTT.

This rearrangement joins TRBV16 to TRBJ2-3; the D gene is possibly TRBD1 (5 bases). Germline V gene sequence: CDR1 KGHSY, CDR2 FQNENV. The CDR3 loop spans 16 amino acids. Between the trimmed V and J ends, which lost 2 bases and 4 bases, there was a span of 16 bases. CDR3 sequence: CASSQVPGHSPDTQYF. The CDR3 region has the DNA TGTGCCAGCAGCCAAGTTCCAGGACACTCTCCAGATACGCAGTATTTT.

The chain is built from TRBV4-1 and TRBJ2-4; TRBD2 agrees at 11 bases. The CDR3 contains 17 residues. The V gene end was trimmed by 4 bases and the J gene end by 3 bases; junction bases not matched to a gene: 8. Germline V gene lookup returns CDR1 MGHRA and CDR2 YSYEKL. CDR3 residues: CASSPLLAGGFKNIQYF. The CDR3 coding sequence is TGCGCCAGCAGCCCATTGCTAGCGGGGGGTTTCAAAAACATTCAGTACTTC.

The chain joins TRBV5-1 to TRBJ2-3; 7 bases align to TRBD1. CDR1 and CDR2 from the germline V gene are SGHRS and YFSETQ. The CDR3 runs 15 residues. The J segment lost 3 bases and the V segment lost 4 bases, leaving 8 bases of the junction unmatched. The CDR3 nucleotides read TGCGCCAGCAGCCCGTCGACCAGGGGGACAGATACGCAGTATTTT. Amino acid sequence: CASSPSTRGTDTQYF.

The rearrangement links TRBV2 to TRBJ1-2, with unresolved D. V lost 8 bases and J lost 1, with 5 bases in between. This CDR3 comprises 11 residues. Germline CDR1 SNHLY, CDR2 FYNNEI. The CDR3 loop is CASGFNYGYTF. DNA of the CDR3: TGTGCCAGCGGCTTTAACTATGGCTACACCTTC.

V gene TRBV11-3 combines with J gene TRBJ2-2; tentatively, D is TRBD2 (6 bases). Trimming removed 0 bases at V and 1 base at J, with 15 bases between. The CDR3 has 18 residues. Germline V gene lookup returns CDR1 SGHNT and CDR2 YENEEA. The CDR3 region has the DNA TGTGCCAGCAGCTTAGATAGATTCGGGCGGGAGAACACCGGGGAGCTGTTTTTT. Amino acids: CASSLDRFGRENTGELFF.

The J gene is TRBJ2-5, the V gene TRBV7-3; 14 nucleotides align to TRBD2. The CDR3 spans 20 residues. Per the germline V gene, CDR1 is SGHTA and CDR2 is FQGTGA. V lost 4 bases to trimming and J lost 0 bases; unmatched junction nucleotides: 13. CDR3 nucleotides: TGTGCCAGCAGCTCCCCCGGGGAGACTAGCGGGGGGGAGTACCAAGAGACCCAGTACTTC. Translating it yields CASSSPGETSGGEYQETQYF.

This chain links TRBV7-2 with TRBJ2-2, with a tentative D call TRBD2 (6 bases). With 3 bases removed from V and 6 bases from J, the gap between germline ends came to 11 bases. The CDR3 is 14 amino acids. Per germline, CDR1 SGHTA and CDR2 FQGNSA. The CDR3 loop reads CASSLGGWAGELFF. In nucleotides, the CDR3 is TGTGCCAGCAGCTTGGGAGGATGGGCCGGGGAGCTGTTTTTT.

The chain combines TRBV7-9 with TRBJ2-2; TRBD2 might be the D (7 bases). The CDR3 loop spans 13 amino acids. V was trimmed by 8 bases and J by 9 bases, leaving 16 bases between them. In germline, CDR1 is SEHNR, CDR2 FQNEAQ (reference sequence). The CDR3 DNA reads TGTGCCAGCTGGGGGGGGACAAGGAGGGAGCTGTTTTTT. Protein: CASWGGTRRELFF. Supplemented by reference TRBV7-9 and TRBJ2-2, the full variable domain reads DTGVSQNPRHKITKRGQNVTFRCDPISEHNRLYWYRQTLGQGPEFLTYFQNEAQLEKSRLLSDRFSAERPKGSFSTLEIQRTEQGDSAMYLCASWGGTRRELFFGEGSRLTVL.

In DNA, the CDR3 is TGTGCCAGCAGTGAAGCGTACTGGGACAGGGGGGTTGAAAAACTGTTTTTT. Residues: CASSEAYWDRGVEKLFF. The chain uses TRBV6-1 and TRBJ1-4, with 11 bases lining up with TRBD1. Trimming took 0 bases from V and 7 from J; bases not matched to a gene: 7. Germline lookup yields CDR1 MNHNS and CDR2 SASEGT. This CDR3 is built from 17 residues.

The gene calls are TRBV6-1 and TRBJ2-7; D is uncertain. Germline V gene data show CDR1 as MNHNS and CDR2 as SASEGT. CDR3 length: 10 amino acids. The V and J ends lost 10 bases and 3 bases respectively, with 7 bases between them. The DNA for the CDR3 is TGTGCCACGAGAGGCTACGAGCAGTACTTC. Translation gives CATRGYEQYF.